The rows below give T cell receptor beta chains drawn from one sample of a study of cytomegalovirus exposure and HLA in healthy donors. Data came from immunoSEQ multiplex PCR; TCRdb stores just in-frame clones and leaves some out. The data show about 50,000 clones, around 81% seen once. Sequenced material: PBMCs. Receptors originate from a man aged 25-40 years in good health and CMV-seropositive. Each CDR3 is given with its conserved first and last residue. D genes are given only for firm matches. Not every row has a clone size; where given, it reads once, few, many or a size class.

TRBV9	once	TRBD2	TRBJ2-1	TGTGCCAGCAGTGCGGGGAGCGGGGGCTACAATGAGCAGTTCTTC	CASSAGSGGYNEQFF
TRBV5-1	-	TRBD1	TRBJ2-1	TGCGCCAGCAGCTCCTCGGGACAGGCGAGGAATGAGCAGTTCTTC	CASSSSGQARNEQFF
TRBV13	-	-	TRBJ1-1	TGTGCCAGCACCCGGGGTGGGACTGAAGCTTTCTTT	CASTRGGTEAFF
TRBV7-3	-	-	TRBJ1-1	TGTGCCAGCAGCTTAACCGGGGGGCGGTGGAGCACTGAAGCTTTCTTT	CASSLTGGRWSTEAFF
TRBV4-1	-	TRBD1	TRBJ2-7	TGCGCCAGCAGCCAAGAAGGGACAGCAACCTACGAGCAGTACTTC	CASSQEGTATYEQYF
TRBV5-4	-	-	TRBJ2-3	TGTGCCAGCAGCTTGTGGGGGGGACATAGCACAGATACGCAGTATTTT	CASSLWGGHSTDTQYF
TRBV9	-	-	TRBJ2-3	TGTGCCAGCAGCGTATATGTCACAGATACGCAGTATTTT	CASSVYVTDTQYF
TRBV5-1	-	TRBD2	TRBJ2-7	TGCGCCAGCATGCGGGGGGACCTCTACGAGCAGTACTTC	CASMRGDLYEQYF
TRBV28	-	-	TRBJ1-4	TGTGCCAGCAGTTTAATGGGTTGGAGTGAAAAACTGTTTTTT	CASSLMGWSEKLFF
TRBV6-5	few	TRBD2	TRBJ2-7	TGTGCCAGCAGTTCCCCTAGCGGGGGGGCATACGAGCAGTACTTC	CASSSPSGGAYEQYF
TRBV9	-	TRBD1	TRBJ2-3	TGTGCCAGCAGCTCGGGACAGGCTAGCACAGATACGCAGTATTTT	CASSSGQASTDTQYF
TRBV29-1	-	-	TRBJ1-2	TGCAGCGTTGATTGGACACCGGTCGGCTACACCTTC	CSVDWTPVGYTF
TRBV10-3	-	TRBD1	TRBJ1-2	TGTGCCATCAGTGATAGGGGGACAGTATATGGCTACACCTTC	CAISDRGTVYGYTF
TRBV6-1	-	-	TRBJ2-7	TGTGCCAGCAGATTGACAGGCTCCTACGAGCAGTACTTC	CASRLTGSYEQYF
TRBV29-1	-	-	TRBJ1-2	TGCAGCGTTCTCGACGGTGGAGGGGACTATGGCTACACCTTC	CSVLDGGGDYGYTF
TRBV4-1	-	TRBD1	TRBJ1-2	TGCGCCAGCAGCCCCGGGACAGGGGGCGGTGGCTACACCTTC	CASSPGTGGGGYTF
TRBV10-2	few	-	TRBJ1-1	TGCGCCAGCACTTCTGACAGGTCTACTGAAGCTTTCTTT	CASTSDRSTEAFF
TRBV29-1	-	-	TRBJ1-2	TGCAGCGCCGGCCAGCGGGCGACCAACTATGGCTACACCTTC	CSAGQRATNYGYTF
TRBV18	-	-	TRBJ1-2	TGTGCCAGCTCACGCGAGAGCTATGGCTACACCTTC	CASSRESYGYTF
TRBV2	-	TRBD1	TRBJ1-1	TGTGCCAGCAGAGCCGGGACAGCGAACACTGAAGCTTTCTTT	CASRAGTANTEAFF
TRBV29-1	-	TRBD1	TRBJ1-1	TGCAGCGCGACGACAGGGGGCCAGGACACTGAAGCTTTCTTT	CSATTGGQDTEAFF
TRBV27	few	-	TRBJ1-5	TGTGCCAGCAGTTTATCGGTGAGCCAGCCCCAGCATTTT	CASSLSVSQPQHF
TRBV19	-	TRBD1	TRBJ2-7	TGTGCCAGTAGAAGGGGACAGGGGGAGACCTACGAGCAGTACTTC	CASRRGQGETYEQYF